Listed below are T cell receptor beta chains from one sample, sequenced in a study of T cell responses to AZD1222 COVID-19 vaccine. Sequenced by immunoSEQ multiplex PCR; TCRdb stores in-frame clones only, minus some. The sample lists about 54,000 clones; more than 80% were seen once. The sample in question was peripheral blood, obtained on day 0 of AZD1222 vaccination. The receptors stem from an adult in good health. Both conserved end residues are part of each CDR3. Fields, in order: J gene, V gene, clone size, D gene, CDR3 DNA, CDR3 protein. A D gene is named only where the DNA matches it firmly. Size tells how often a clone was seen (once, few, many) or the class of an expanded clone, and some rows leave it out.

>TRBJ1-6|TRBV11-2|.|.
TGTGCCAGCAGCCCGAACCGAGAAACACCCCTCCACTTT
CASSPNRETPLHF
>TRBJ2-1|TRBV2|.|TRBD2
TGTGCCAGCAGACCTAGCGGACTAAACTACAATGAGCAGTTCTTC
CASRPSGLNYNEQFF
>TRBJ2-1|TRBV19|once|.
TGTGCCAGCAAAGCGACGCCCTACAATGAGCAGTTCTTC
CASKATPYNEQFF
>TRBJ1-5|TRBV6-6|.|.
TGTGCCAGCACTCTGGGGCCAGCAGAAAGCAATCAGCCCCAGCATTTT
CASTLGPAESNQPQHF
>TRBJ1-1|TRBV7-8|.|.
TGTGCCAGCAGCGTCGACAGGAACACTGAAGCTTTCTTT
CASSVDRNTEAFF
>TRBJ1-6|TRBV19|.|TRBD1
TGTGCCAGTAGTACGACCGGGACAGGGGGCAACTATAATTCACCCCTCCACTTT
CASSTTGTGGNYNSPLHF
>TRBJ2-7|TRBV10-3|.|.
TGTGCCATCAATGGAGGTAGCGGCTACGAGCAGTACTTC
CAINGGSGYEQYF
>TRBJ2-1|TRBV19|.|TRBD2
TGTGCCAGTAGTTCCGGACTAGCGGGAGCCTCCTACAATGAGCAGTTCTTC
CASSSGLAGASYNEQFF
>TRBJ1-6|TRBV20-1|.|.
TGCAGTGCTAGTGGGGACAACATCCCTAATTCACCCCTCCACTTT
CSASGDNIPNSPLHF
>TRBJ2-7|TRBV7-2|once|TRBD2
TGTGCCAGCAGCCTTAGCGGGGGAAACTCCTACGAGCAGTACTTC
CASSLSGGNSYEQYF
>TRBJ2-7|TRBV28|.|TRBD1
TGTGCCAGCAGTCTCCCCGGGACAGGGGTATACGAGCAGTACTTC
CASSLPGTGVYEQYF
>TRBJ2-1|TRBV7-9|.|TRBD2
TGTGCCAGCAGTGTAGCGGGAGGATCCTACAATGAGCAGTTCTTC
CASSVAGGSYNEQFF
>TRBJ2-1|TRBV10-2|.|.
TGCGCCAGCAGAGCGGCTACCTCCATATACAATGAGCAGTTCTTC
CASRAATSIYNEQFF
>TRBJ1-6|TRBV3-1/TRBV3-2|.|.
TGTGCCAGCAACAATGGGGCAAATTCACCCCTCCACTTT
CASNNGANSPLHF
>TRBJ1-5|TRBV24-1|.|TRBD1
TGTGCCACCAGTGAAGGGGACAGGGACAATCAGCCCCAGCATTTT
CATSEGDRDNQPQHF
>TRBJ2-2|TRBV7-3|.|TRBD2
TGTGCCAGCAGCCGCACGGTGGTAGCGGGCCGTTTAGCCGGGGAGCTGTTTTTT
CASSRTVVAGRLAGELFF
>TRBJ2-5|TRBV5-1|.|TRBD1
TGCGCCAGCAGCTTTGTGGGACAGGTGACAGAGACCCAGTACTTC
CASSFVGQVTETQYF
>TRBJ2-5|TRBV24-1|.|TRBD1
TGTGCCACCAGTGACGACAGGGGCGAGACCCAGTACTTC
CATSDDRGETQYF
>TRBJ1-3|TRBV3-1/TRBV3-2|.|.
TGTGCCAGCAGAAACTCTGGAGGGGTATCTGGAAACACCATATATTTT
CASRNSGGVSGNTIYF
>TRBJ2-1|TRBV2|once|.
TGTGCCAGCACCCAGGCACTAGCCGCAACTGGCGAGCAGTTCTTC
CASTQALAATGEQFF
>TRBJ2-7|TRBV27|once|.
TGTGCCAGCAGTCTATGGGCCACTCAACCAACCTACGAGCAGTACTTC
CASSLWATQPTYEQYF
>TRBJ1-5|TRBV2|.|.
TGTGCCAGCAGTGTGCAGGGCCCATACCAGGGGCCCCAGCATTTT
CASSVQGPYQGPQHF
>TRBJ1-1|TRBV5-1|.|TRBD1
TGCGCCAGCAGCGAGACAGGGACACTGGCTGAAGCTTTCTTT
CASSETGTLAEAFF
>TRBJ2-5|TRBV7-9|.|.
TGTGCCAGCAGCTTCGAGACGCAGACCCAGTACTTC
CASSFETQTQYF
>TRBJ1-5|TRBV19|.|.
TGTGCCAGTAGACCCGGGACCTCTACCCATAGCAATCAGCCCCAGCATTTT
CASRPGTSTHSNQPQHF
>TRBJ2-7|TRBV14|few|TRBD2
TGTGCCAGCAGCCAAGGCGAACTAGCGGGAGTCGGCGAGCAGTACTTC
CASSQGELAGVGEQYF
>TRBJ2-1|TRBV14|.|.
TGTGCCAGCAGCCTCGCTGGCCTAGGTAATGAGCAGTTCTTC
CASSLAGLGNEQFF
>TRBJ1-6|TRBV13|once|.
TGTGCCAGCAGCTTAGGCGCCCAATCCATAAGTTCACCCCTCCACTTT
CASSLGAQSISSPLHF
>TRBJ1-4|TRBV7-9|.|.
TGTGCCAGCACACTCGGGGCAGGGACTAATGAAAAACTGTTTTTT
CASTLGAGTNEKLFF
>TRBJ2-1|TRBV7-9|few|.
TGTGCCAGCAGCTTAACGACCTTCTACAATGAGCAGTTCTTC
CASSLTTFYNEQFF
>TRBJ1-5|TRBV19|few|TRBD1
TGTGCCAGTAGTAACAAGCGGAACTCCGGGACAGGAGCTGATCAGCCCCAGCATTTT
CASSNKRNSGTGADQPQHF
>TRBJ1-3|TRBV9|.|.
TGTGCCAGCAGCCCCACCGGGAGCTCTGGAAACACCATATATTTT
CASSPTGSSGNTIYF
>TRBJ2-2|TRBV5-8|.|TRBD2
TGTGCCAGCAGTTCCCCGCTAGCGGGAGTGGGGACAACCGGGGAGCTGTTTTTT
CASSSPLAGVGTTGELFF
>TRBJ1-5|TRBV12-3/TRBV12-4|.|.
TGTGCCACCCGCCCCGGGCACAATCAGCCCCAGCATTTT
CATRPGHNQPQHF
>TRBJ1-4|TRBV18|.|.
TGTGCCAGCTCGACCCCGGCCCTGAACCCAACTAATGAAAAACTGTTTTTT
CASSTPALNPTNEKLFF
>TRBJ1-4|TRBV11-1|.|TRBD1
TGTGCCAGCAGCGACCAAATGGGACAGGGTAATGAAAAACTGTTTTTT
CASSDQMGQGNEKLFF
>TRBJ2-1|TRBV5-4|.|.
TGTGCCAGCAGCTTCCCGGAGGGTGCCTACAATGAGCAGTTCTTC
CASSFPEGAYNEQFF
>TRBJ1-2|TRBV5-1|.|TRBD1
TGCGCCAGCAGCCTGGTGGGACAGGGGGGAGTCTATGGCTACACCTTC
CASSLVGQGGVYGYTF
>TRBJ2-6|TRBV19|once|.
TGTGCCAGTAGTATCCGCCTCTCTGGGGCCAACGTCCTGACTTTC
CASSIRLSGANVLTF
>TRBJ2-2|TRBV2|.|TRBD2
TGTGCCAGCCAGCCAGCGGGAGTCTCCGGGGAGCTGTTTTTT
CASQPAGVSGELFF
>TRBJ2-3|TRBV29-1|.|.
TGCAGCGTTGGGAGTTCGGTCAGCACAGATACGCAGTATTTT
CSVGSSVSTDTQYF
>TRBJ1-1|TRBV29-1|.|TRBD1
TGCAGCGTTTCAGGGGGCTCGACTGAAGCTTTCTTT
CSVSGGSTEAFF
>TRBJ2-1|TRBV9|.|TRBD2
TGTGCCAGCAGCGATAGAGGTGAAGACGGACTAGCCGATGAGCAGTTCTTC
CASSDRGEDGLADEQFF
>TRBJ1-3|TRBV2|.|.
TGTGCCAGCAGTGAACCCTGGACGGGAGGAAACACCATATATTTT
CASSEPWTGGNTIYF
>TRBJ2-1|TRBV4-1|.|TRBD2
TGCGCCAGCAGCCAAGTCCCGGGACTAGCGGGAGTAAAGAATGAGCAGTTCTTC
CASSQVPGLAGVKNEQFF
>TRBJ1-6|TRBV6-6|.|.
TGTGCCAGCAGTTACATGCGGTCTTTCGATTCACCCCTCCACTTT
CASSYMRSFDSPLHF
>TRBJ1-1|TRBV28|once|TRBD1
TGTGCCAGCAGTTTCGGACAGGTGAACACTGAAGCTTTCTTT
CASSFGQVNTEAFF
>TRBJ2-5|TRBV18|.|TRBD2
TGTGCCAGCTCACCACCTAGCGGGAGGAGTAAGACCCAGTACTTC
CASSPPSGRSKTQYF
>TRBJ2-7|TRBV28|.|TRBD2
TGTGCCAGCAGTTTGGGGGGGTCCTACGAGCAGTACTTC
CASSLGGSYEQYF
>TRBJ1-3|TRBV7-8|once|.
TGTGCCAGCAGCTTAGGAGGGCTCTCTGGAAACACCATATATTTT
CASSLGGLSGNTIYF
>TRBJ1-5|TRBV3-1/TRBV3-2|.|.
TGTGCCAGCAGCCGGGTTAGCAATCAGCCCCAGCATTTT
CASSRVSNQPQHF